This passage covers 15 T cell receptor beta chains from one sample sequenced in a study of OX40 agonist ivuxolimab in advanced cancers. Using immunoSEQ multiplex PCR, the repertoire was profiled, and TCRdb retains in-frame clones only, with some absent. The sample includes around 90,000 clones, 90% to 95% of them seen just once. Here the sequenced sample was CD4+ or CD8+ T cells sorted from blood, taken in a trial of the OX40 agonist ivuxolimab. Receptors were obtained from an adult with an advanced solid tumor such as melanoma, head and neck, liver or kidney cancer.

V and J are TRBV6-1 and TRBJ1-4; D unclear. The CDR3 extends over 13 amino acids. The germline V gene encodes CDR1 MNHNS and CDR2 SASEGT. Here the CDR3 reads CAAKHVTYEKLFF. CDR3 sequence (DNA): TGTGCGGCAAAACATGTCACCTATGAAAAACTGTTTTTT.

This chain connects TRBV6-5 to TRBJ1-1; D gene uncertain. The CDR3 extends over 14 amino acids. Germline CDR1 MNHEY, CDR2 SVGAGI. V dropped 6 bases and J dropped 4 bases, with 15 bases sitting between them. DNA for the CDR3: TGTGCCAGCAGGCCCGGAGGGTCGGGCACTGAAGCTTTCTTT. It translates to CASRPGGSGTEAFF.

V is TRBV7-9 and J is TRBJ2-7, with a tentative D call TRBD1 (6 bases). Deletions cut 2 bases from V and 0 bases from J, with 14 bases between. Germline values: CDR1 SEHNR, CDR2 FQNEAQ (reference sequence). The CDR3 is 16 residues long. CDR3 protein: CASSLYGVTGSYEQYF. The DNA for the CDR3 is TGTGCCAGCAGCTTATACGGAGTGACAGGCTCCTACGAGCAGTACTTC.

V gene TRBV18 combines with J gene TRBJ2-7; TRBD1 matches at 7 bases. CDR3 size: 13 residues. Trimming took 3 bases from V and 6 from J; bases not matched to a gene: 5. Germline assignment: CDR1 KGHSH and CDR2 LQKENI. CDR3 DNA sequence: TGTGCCAGCTCACCGACAGGGCAAGGCGAGCAGTACTTC. It encodes CASSPTGQGEQYF.

The chain is built from TRBV5-1 and TRBJ2-1; 8 bases are a match to TRBD1. The CDR3 is 17 amino acids. Germline V CDR1 and CDR2: SGHRS, YFSETQ. Losses at the gene ends were 0 bases for V and 5 bases for J; bases not matched to a gene: 10. The DNA of the CDR3 is TGCGCCAGCAGCTTGGGGGCCTACAGGGGGGCGGACAATGAGCAGTTCTTC. It specifies CASSLGAYRGADNEQFF.

The rearrangement links TRBV7-5 to TRBJ1-1; the D call TRBD1 from the table was never checked on the DNA. TRBV7-5 is a listed pseudogene. The CDR3 is 15 residues long. CDR3 residues: CARSLDRGRRTEAFF. The DNA for the CDR3 is TGTGCCAGAAGCTTGGACAGGGGGCGAAGGACTGAAGCTTTCTTT.

The chain has TRBV6-6 and TRBJ2-3; no clear D gene. Germline V CDR1 and CDR2: MNHNY, SVGAGI (reference sequence). V was cut by 7 bases and J by 2 bases, with 10 bases left in between. The CDR3 runs 13 residues. This CDR3 is CASTDPYTDTQYF. The CDR3 DNA follows: TGTGCCAGCACGGACCCTTACACAGATACGCAGTATTTT.

The chain carries TRBV15 and TRBJ2-3, with 9 bases matching TRBD1. Per germline, CDR1 LNHNV and CDR2 YYDKDF (reference sequence). The CDR3 covers 15 residues. V dropped 3 bases and J dropped 6; count of bases not matched to a gene: 7. CDR3: CATSSGTGRSDTQYF. CDR3 bases: TGTGCCACCAGCAGCGGGACAGGGAGGTCGGATACGCAGTATTTT.

The table lists this clone with a few counts. J is TRBJ1-1 and V is TRBV30, with D unresolved. The CDR3 has 13 amino acids. Trimming left V 3 bases short and J 0 bases short, with 8 bases between. In germline, CDR1 is GTSNPN, CDR2 SVGIG (reference sequence). The CDR3 DNA sequence: TGTGCCTGGAGAAGGGCAATGAACACTGAAGCTTTCTTT. This codes for CAWRRAMNTEAFF.

In its sample, this clone was seen once. V gene TRBV6-5 combines with J gene TRBJ1-2; D may be TRBD1 (5 bases). Germline V gene lookup returns CDR1 MNHEY and CDR2 SVGAGI. The CDR3 loop spans 15 amino acids. V was cut by 0 bases and J by 6 bases, with 14 bases left in between. The CDR3 reads CASSYSGVVSDGYTF. DNA for the CDR3: TGTGCCAGCAGTTACTCGGGGGTAGTATCCGATGGCTACACCTTC.

The CDR3 DNA follows: TGTGCCAGCTCAGTTTTAGCGGGGGTTGAGCAGTTCTTC. This translates into CASSVLAGVEQFF. The rearrangement uses TRBV18 and TRBJ2-1; TRBD2 aligns across 9 bases. Germline CDR1 is KGHSH and CDR2 is LQKENI. V gave up 5 bases and J gave up 9 bases; unmatched junction bases: 5. The CDR3 length is 13 residues.

This clone was found once. This chain links TRBV7-2 with TRBJ2-1; 9 positions agree with TRBD1. J lost 4 bases, V lost 9 bases, and 7 bases had no gene match. The CDR3 loop spans 14 amino acids. Germline CDR1 is SGHTA and CDR2 is FQGNSA. CDR3 loop: CARGTGISYNEQFF. The CDR3 region has the DNA TGTGCCAGGGGGACAGGGATATCATACAATGAGCAGTTCTTC.

The V gene is TRBV6-5, the J gene TRBJ1-5, with no clear D. The length of the CDR3 is 13 residues. The germline CDR1 and CDR2 sequences are MNHEY and SVGAGI. Trimming removed 5 bases from V and 6 bases from J, with 11 bases in between. CDR3 in DNA: TGTGCCAGCAGTCTACACGTGGGTCAGCCCCAGCATTTT. Translation gives CASSLHVGQPQHF.

This chain uses TRBV5-1 with TRBJ2-3; D is unresolved. The germline V and J ends were trimmed by 4 bases and 6 bases, with 6 bases remaining between them. Germline CDR1 reads SGHRS; CDR2 reads YFSETQ. This CDR3 has 11 residues. The DNA of the CDR3 is TGCGCCAGCAGCCTCAAGGATACGCAGTATTTT. It encodes CASSLKDTQYF.

This clone occurred once. The rearrangement joins TRBV5-4 to TRBJ2-7; D may be TRBD1 (6 bases). Germline CDR1 reads SGHNT; CDR2 reads YYREEE (reference sequence). Trimming took off 4 bases at V and 6 bases at J, with 20 bases between the two ends. There are 15 residues in the CDR3. The CDR3 DNA follows: TGTGCCAGCAGCATCCCCAGGGGAAACAGTCCCGAGCAGTACTTC. Amino acids: CASSIPRGNSPEQYF.